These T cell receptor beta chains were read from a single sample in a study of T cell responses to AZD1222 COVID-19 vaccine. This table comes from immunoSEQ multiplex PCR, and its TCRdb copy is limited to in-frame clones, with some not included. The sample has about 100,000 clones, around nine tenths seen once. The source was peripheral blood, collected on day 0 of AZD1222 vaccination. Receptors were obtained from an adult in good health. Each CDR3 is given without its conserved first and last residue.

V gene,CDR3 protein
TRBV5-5,ASSLVSLGGYT
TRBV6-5,ASSPTSGATGELF
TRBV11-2,ASSFNRGTTDTQY
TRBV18,ASSPATGANNEQF
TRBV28,ASTPPPPRYGYT
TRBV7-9,ASSLVYRGQNGYT
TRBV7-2,ASSIDRARTGELF
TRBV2,ASSGGPGNEQF
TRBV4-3,ASSRGLAGSYNEQF
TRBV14,ASSQAGANVLT
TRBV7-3,ASSSPPGANTEAF
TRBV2,ASRGLIANYGYT
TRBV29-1,SVGGESFSGNTIY
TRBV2,ASSGPRGGEAF
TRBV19,ASSIVAQGNQPQH
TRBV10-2,ASSLTGRANTEAF
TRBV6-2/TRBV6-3,ASSGDTTGRGETQY
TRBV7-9,ASSLGLAGGLLGEQF
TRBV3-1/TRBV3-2,ASSRPGLAGNPVYNEQF
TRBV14,ASSHRGPPDTQY
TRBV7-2,ASTRYYGQGGNEQF
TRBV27,ASTARVDQPQH
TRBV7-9,ASSRDREEKLF
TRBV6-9,ASSTPRGETQY
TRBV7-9,ASSRTYEQY
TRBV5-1,ASSLIPSGRQYNEQF
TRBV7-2,ASSLEGAYGYT
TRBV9,ASSADSRGVVSYGYT
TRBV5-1,ASSLSYDRDEQY
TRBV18,ASSSDFSYEQY
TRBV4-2,ASSSGQGAYYGYT
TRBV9,ASSPGGTAQNTIY